This TCR beta chain was retrieved from a study of cytomegalovirus exposure and HLA in healthy donors. Study background: According to later analysis, the same platform produced the 120 or so validation and several hundred first-cohort repertoires.

Broader study findings: According to the study, 180 or so TCR beta chains were cytomegalovirus-associated. Subsequent analysis found a tendency for first-cohort TCR clusters to co-occur within the 90 to 150 validation repertoires.

CDR3 length: 15 amino acids. The V and J ends lost 3 bases and 5 bases, in that order; junction bases with no gene match: 8. Germline CDR1 reads SGHNT; CDR2 reads YYREEE (reference sequence). Note on this clone: Antigen: not known.

Assay: immunoSEQ multiplex PCR; the TCRdb copy retains only in-frame clones and omits some. The sample lists fewer than 400,000 clones; around 90% were seen once. Sequencing input: PBMCs. The V call is TRBV5-4, the J call TRBJ1-1; 9 bases line up with TRBD1. This clonotype was obtained from a man younger than 40 in good health and CMV-seronegative. The CDR3 nucleotides read TGTGCCAGCAGCTCTTTCACAGGGGGCTGGACTGAAGCTTTCTTT. Residues: CASSSFTGGWTEAFF.